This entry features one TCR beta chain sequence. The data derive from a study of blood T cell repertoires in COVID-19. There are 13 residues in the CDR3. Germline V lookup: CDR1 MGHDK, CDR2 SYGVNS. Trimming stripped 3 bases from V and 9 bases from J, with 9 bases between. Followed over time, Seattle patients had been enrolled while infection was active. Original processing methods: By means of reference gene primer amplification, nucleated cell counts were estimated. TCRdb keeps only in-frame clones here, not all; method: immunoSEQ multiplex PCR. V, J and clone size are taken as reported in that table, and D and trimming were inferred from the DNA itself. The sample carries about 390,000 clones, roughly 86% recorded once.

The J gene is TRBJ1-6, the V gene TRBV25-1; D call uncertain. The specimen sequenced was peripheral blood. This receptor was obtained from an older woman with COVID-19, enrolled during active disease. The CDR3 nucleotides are TGTGCCAGCAGTGATACATGGCCTTCACCCCTCCACTTT. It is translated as CASSDTWPSPLHF.